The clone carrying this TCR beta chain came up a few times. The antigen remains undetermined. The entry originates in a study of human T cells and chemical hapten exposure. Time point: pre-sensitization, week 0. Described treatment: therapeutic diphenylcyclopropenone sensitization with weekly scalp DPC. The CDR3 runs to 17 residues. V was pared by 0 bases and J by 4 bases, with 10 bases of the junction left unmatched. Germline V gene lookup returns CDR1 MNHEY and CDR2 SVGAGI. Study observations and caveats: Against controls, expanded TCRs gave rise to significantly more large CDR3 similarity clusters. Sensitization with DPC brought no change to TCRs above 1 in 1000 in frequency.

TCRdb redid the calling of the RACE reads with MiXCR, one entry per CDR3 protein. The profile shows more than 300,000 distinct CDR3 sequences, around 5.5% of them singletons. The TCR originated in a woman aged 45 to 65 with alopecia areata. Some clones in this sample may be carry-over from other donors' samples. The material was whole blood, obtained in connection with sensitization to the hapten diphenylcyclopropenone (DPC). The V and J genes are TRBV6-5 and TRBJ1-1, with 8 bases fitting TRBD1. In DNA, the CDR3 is TGTGCCAGCAGTTACTCGCTGGACAGGGTCGTAGCCACTGAAGCTTTCTTT. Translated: CASSYSLDRVVATEAFF.